The next 18 T cell receptor beta chains were all read from a single sample in a study of CD8 T cells in Susac syndrome. An amount of RNA that ranged from 0.5 to 1 ug was reverse transcribed with random hexamers. In TCRdb, the immunoSEQ multiplex PCR reads were re-called with MiXCR into one record per CDR3 protein. Of about 130,000 distinct CDR3 sequences in the sample, approximately 95% were seen once. Sequencing was performed on CD8+ T cells from PBMCs. These receptors were collected from a human donor with multiple sclerosis.

The chain joins TRBV9 to TRBJ2-2; D not certain. The V gene lost 4 bases and the J gene lost 0 bases, with 7 bases spanning the gap. Germline V gene lookup returns CDR1 SGDLS and CDR2 YYNGEE. This CDR3 has 14 amino acids. CDR3 in DNA: TGTGCCAGCAGCTTCGAGACGAACACCGGGGAGCTGTTTTTT. Translating it yields CASSFETNTGELFF.

This rearrangement joins TRBV19 to TRBJ1-1, with D unclear. CDR3 length equals 13 residues. CDR1 LNHDA and CDR2 SQIVND come from the germline V gene (reference sequence). V was cut by 6 bases and J by 0 bases, with 8 bases left in between. CDR3 region: CASRYGVNTEAFF. CDR3 DNA: TGTGCCAGTAGATACGGGGTGAACACTGAAGCTTTCTTT.

The CDR3 DNA reads TGTGCCAGCAGCTTAGCCGGGAATTACTACGAGCAGTACTTC. The encoded protein is CASSLAGNYYEQYF. The genes are TRBV7-9 and TRBJ2-7; D is perhaps TRBD2 (5 bases). The CDR3 loop spans 14 amino acids. Between the trimmed V and J ends, which lost 0 bases and 3 bases, there was a span of 9 bases. Looked up from germline, CDR1 is SEHNR and CDR2 is FQNEAQ (reference sequence).

This clonotype appeared a single time. The CDR3 reads CASSLGDGNEQFF. DNA for the CDR3: TGTGCCAGCAGTTTAGGAGACGGCAATGAGCAGTTCTTC. V is TRBV27 and J is TRBJ2-1; D gene ambiguous. Germline CDR1 MNHEY, CDR2 SMNVEV (reference sequence). This CDR3 contains 13 residues. With 2 bases removed from V and 6 bases from J, the gap between germline ends came to 8 bases.

This chain connects TRBV2 to TRBJ2-7; 12 nucleotides line up with TRBD2. The CDR3 covers 16 residues. With V trimmed by 4 bases and J by 0 bases, 4 bases remained unmatched. The germline CDR1 and CDR2 sequences are SNHLY and FYNNEI. The CDR3 region is CASSARLAGDSYEQYV. The CDR3 DNA reads TGTGCCAGCAGTGCGCGACTAGCGGGGGACTCCTACGAGCAGTACGTC.

This chain uses TRBV2 with TRBJ2-5; D is possibly TRBD1 (7 bases). This CDR3 spans 15 amino acids. Between the trimmed V and J ends, which lost 6 bases and 2 bases, there was a span of 16 bases. The germline gives CDR1 SNHLY, CDR2 FYNNEI. CDR3 nucleotide sequence: TGTGCCAGCAGAATGGAGGGGGCTAATCAAGAGACCCAGTACTTC. This sequence encodes CASRMEGANQETQYF. Drawing the rest from reference TRBV2 and TRBJ2-5, the complete variable domain is EPEVTQTPSHQVTQMGQEVILRCVPISNHLYFYWYRQILGQKVEFLVSFYNNEISEKSEIFDDQFSVERPDGSNFTLKIRSTKLEDSAMYFCASRMEGANQETQYFGPGTRLLVL.

This clonotype was counted once. The chain recombines TRBV2 with TRBJ2-1; weak D call: TRBD2 (6 bases). Germline assignment: CDR1 SNHLY and CDR2 FYNNEI. V was clipped by 8 bases and J by 4 bases, with 21 bases between them. This CDR3 spans 16 amino acids. In DNA, the CDR3 is TGTGCCAGCGGAACTAGACTAGTCTCCCGGTACAATGAGCAGTTCTTC. Encoded protein: CASGTRLVSRYNEQFF. Variable domain in full (rest from reference TRBV2 and TRBJ2-1): EPEVTQTPSHQVTQMGQEVILRCVPISNHLYFYWYRQILGQKVEFLVSFYNNEISEKSEIFDDQFSVERPDGSNFTLKIRSTKLEDSAMYFCASGTRLVSRYNEQFFGPGTRLTVL.

The V and J genes are TRBV5-1 and TRBJ2-7; 7 positions match TRBD2. The V and J ends lost 4 bases and 7 bases, in that order; junction bases with no gene match: 8. Germline V gives CDR1 SGHRS, CDR2 YFSETQ. This CDR3 region has 13 residues. The CDR3 loop is CASSIGLGEEQYV. The DNA for the CDR3 is TGCGCCAGCAGCATAGGACTAGGCGAAGAGCAGTACGTC.

The V call is TRBV11-2, the J call TRBJ1-2; 12 bases match TRBD1. The germline V gene encodes CDR1 SGHAT and CDR2 FQNNGV. CDR3 size: 15 residues. Trimming cost V 6 bases and J 7 bases; bases outside gene matches: 9. The CDR3 sequence is CASSLGGTGGFGYTF. The DNA for the CDR3 is TGTGCCAGCAGTTTGGGGGGGACAGGGGGCTTTGGCTACACCTTC.

V usage is TRBV6-1 and J usage is TRBJ2-7; D may be TRBD2 (6 bases). Between the trimmed V and J ends, which lost 6 bases and 2 bases, there was a span of 11 bases. The germline CDR1 and CDR2 sequences are MNHNS and SASEGT. The CDR3 runs to 13 residues. The CDR3 sequence is CASSAGPPYEQYF. The CDR3, as DNA: TGTGCCAGCAGCGCGGGACCACCCTACGAGCAGTACTTC.

The chain recombines TRBV27 with TRBJ2-1; D uncertain. CDR3 length: 17 residues. CDR1 and CDR2 from the germline V gene are MNHEY and SMNVEV (reference sequence). V was clipped by 2 bases and J by 0 bases, with 14 bases between them. DNA for the CDR3: TGTGCCAGCAGTTTACACCCCCCCCCGAGCTCCTACAATGAGCAGTTCTTC. It codes for CASSLHPPPSSYNEQFF.

The CDR3 DNA follows: TGTGCCAGCAGCTCCCCGGGAACCACGAACACCGGGGAGCTGTTTTTT. Protein sequence: CASSSPGTTNTGELFF. The chain links TRBV7-9 to TRBJ2-2, with D possibly being TRBD2 (5 bases). This CDR3 spans 16 amino acids. The V end was cut by 4 bases, the J end by 0 bases, with 12 bases between. Looked up from germline, CDR1 is SEHNR and CDR2 is FQNEAQ (reference sequence).

The gene calls are TRBV12-3 or TRBV12-4 and TRBJ1-1, with D uncertain. With 4 bases removed from V and 14 bases from J, the gap between germline ends came to 17 bases. The CDR3 runs to 12 residues. The CDR3: CASSSSLTSVFF. As DNA, the CDR3 is TGTGCCAGCAGTTCTTCATTGACAAGTGTGTTCTTT.

This clonotype was observed a few times. This chain uses TRBV6-1 with TRBJ2-5; 7 bases match TRBD1. Germline CDR1 and CDR2: MNHNS and SASEGT. The CDR3 runs 15 residues. With V trimmed by 8 bases and J by 2 bases, 11 bases remained unmatched. CDR3 sequence reads: CASRPSQGNQETQYF. CDR3 in DNA: TGTGCCAGCCGCCCTTCACAGGGGAATCAAGAGACCCAGTACTTC.

The rearrangement joins TRBV29-1 to TRBJ2-1; maybe TRBD2 (5 bases). Per germline, CDR1 SQVTM and CDR2 ANQGSEA. V lost 3 bases and J lost 0, with 12 bases in between. This CDR3 is 15 amino acids long. This CDR3 reads CSVDSTGSSYNEQFF. CDR3 coding DNA: TGCAGCGTTGACTCGACGGGGAGCTCCTACAATGAGCAGTTCTTC.

The chain links TRBV19 to TRBJ1-4, with a weak D call TRBD1 (5 bases). The CDR3 has 15 residues. Trimming took off 8 bases at V and 6 bases at J, with 19 bases between the two ends. Per the germline V gene, CDR1 is LNHDA and CDR2 is SQIVND (reference sequence). The CDR3: CASSPGPTGDEKLFF. The DNA of the CDR3 is TGTGCCAGTTCCCCGGGACCGACTGGGGATGAAAAACTGTTTTTT.

This chain uses TRBV28 with TRBJ1-5; D not resolved. V was pared by 3 bases and J by 0 bases, with 9 bases between. Germline V gives CDR1 MDHEN, CDR2 SYDVKM. There are 15 residues in the CDR3. The CDR3 spells CASSLTLNSNQPQHF. The CDR3 DNA follows: TGTGCCAGCAGTTTGACATTAAATAGCAATCAGCCCCAGCATTTT. Based on the CDR3 plus reference TRBV28 and TRBJ1-5, the full variable domain is DVKVTQSSRYLVKRTGEKVFLECVQDMDHENMFWYRQDPGLGLRLIYFSYDVKMKEKGDIPEGYSVSREKKERFSLILESASTNQTSMYLCASSLTLNSNQPQHFGDGTRLSIL.

The chain combines TRBV5-1 with TRBJ2-1; D tentatively fits TRBD1 or TRBD2 (6 bases each). The CDR3 covers 18 residues. Germline CDR1 reads SGHRS; CDR2 reads YFSETQ. Trimming removed 0 bases from V and 4 bases from J, with 20 bases in between. The CDR3 DNA reads TGCGCCAGCAGCTTGGGAACCCTCGGGGGCAGGGGTTACAATGAGCAGTTCTTC. Protein: CASSLGTLGGRGYNEQFF.